Each of the 14 T cell receptor beta chains below was sequenced from the same sample in a study of tumor and adjacent non-tumor tissue in lung cancer. No cell sorting was done before RNA was extracted from the tissue. TCRbeta libraries were built with three rounds of nested PCR, modified from ARM-PCR. TCRdb processed the multiplex PCR reads anew with MiXCR; each CDR3 protein has one entry. The profile shows some 200,000 distinct CDR3 sequences, about two thirds of them singletons. Sequencing was carried out using lung tumor tissue. These receptors were collected from a man between 60 and 75 years old with non-small cell lung cancer.

A word on this clonotype: The germline gene is not matched at one end of the junction; a read error may be the cause. The genes are TRBV12-3 or TRBV12-4 and TRBJ1-4; D perhaps matches TRBD1 (6 bases). CDR3 length: 15 amino acids. CDR3 amino acids: CTSNLQGWANEKLFF. CDR3 in DNA: TGTACCAGCAATTTACAGGGCTGGGCTAATGAAAAACTGTTTTTT.

In regard to this clonotype: The junction and the germline gene differ at one end; a read error may be behind it. This chain joins TRBV29-1 and TRBJ2-3; 12 bases align to TRBD2. The CDR3 sequence is 16 residues long. CDR1 SQVTM and CDR2 ANQGSEA come from the germline V gene. This CDR3 is CSADGLAGRVSDTQCF. The CDR3 nucleotides are TGCAGCGCCGACGGACTAGCGGGGAGGGTATCGGATACGCAGTGTTTT.

This clonotype was counted a single time. One end of the junction varies from germline; a read error may be responsible. The chain recombines TRBV20-1 with TRBJ2-3, with 8 positions matching TRBD2. Germline V CDR1 and CDR2: DFQATT, SNEGSKA (reference sequence). The CDR3 consists of 17 residues. CDR3 residues: CIARDHDSGGPVDTHYF. The CDR3 nucleotides are TGCATTGCTAGAGATCACGACTCGGGAGGGCCTGTTGATACGCATTATTTT.

A word on this clonotype: This clone may be a read error of a much larger clone one base away. The CDR3 sequence: CASSHGPLLGGTTDTQYF. The CDR3 DNA sequence: TGCGCCAGCAGCCATGGGCCCCTACTGGGGGGTACCACAGATACGCAGTATTTT. The genes are TRBV4-3 and TRBJ2-3; a possible D gene is TRBD2 (6 bases). The V end lost 3 bases, the J end lost 2 bases, and 21 bases lay between the germline ends. Germline V lookup: CDR1 LGHNA, CDR2 YSLEER. The length of the CDR3 is 18 residues.

With regard to this clonotype: One junction end disagrees with the germline gene, perhaps due to a read error. V gene TRBV11-2 combines with J gene TRBJ1-4; 9 nucleotides align to TRBD1. CDR1 is SGHAT, CDR2 FQNNGV, per germline. CDR3 length: 16 amino acids. Written as DNA, the CDR3 is TGTGCCAGCAGCTTAGGGGACAGGGTGGTCAATGAAAAAATGTTTTTT. Its protein is CASSLGDRVVNEKMFF. Looking up the rest from reference TRBV11-2 and TRBJ1-4 gives the full variable domain: EAGVAQSPRYKIIEKRQSVAFWCNPISGHATLYWYQQILGQGPKLLIQFQNNGVVDDSQLPKDRFSAERLKGVDSTLKIQPAKLEDSAVYLCASSLGDRVVNEKMFFGSGTQLSVL.

A note on this clonotype: A read error is possible here, since a much larger clone lies one base away. The CDR3 end shows no conserved phenylalanine or tryptophan, and so a read error is likely. The chain has TRBV6-1 and TRBJ1-6; D is undetermined. V lost 1 base, J lost 1 base, and 8 bases lay in between. This CDR3 is 16 amino acids long. The germline V gene has CDR1 MNHNS and CDR2 SASEGT. CDR3 DNA: TGTGCCAGCAGTGAAGATGTGGGTTCCTATAATTCACCCCTCCACATT. It encodes CASSEDVGSYNSPLHI.

With respect to this clonotype: Relative to the germline gene, one junction end is altered; a read error may explain this. The V call is TRBV5-1, the J call TRBJ1-4, with 8 bases matching TRBD1. This CDR3 has 14 residues. Germline CDR1 SGHRS, CDR2 YFSETQ. The CDR3 bases are TGTTCCAGCAGCTCCGGACAGGGAAGAGAAAAACTGTTTTTT. Translated: CSSSSGQGREKLFF.

In the case of this clonotype: Its ends do not fully match the called genes, so a read error is possible. The genes are TRBV11-3 and TRBJ1-3, with D uncertain. Looked up from germline, CDR1 is SGHNT and CDR2 is YENEEA. The CDR3 spans 15 residues. The DNA of the CDR3 is TGTACCAGCAGCCCGACATGTACCTCTGGAAACACCATATATTTT. Amino acid sequence: CTSSPTCTSGNTIYF.

Remarks on this clonotype: At one end the junction does not follow the germline gene, possibly because of a read error. The chain's CDR3 is CASSRSQGSQETQYF. CDR3 coding DNA: TGTGCCAGCAGCAGGAGTCAGGGGAGTCAAGAGACCCAGTACTTC. The chain carries TRBV5-1 and TRBJ2-5, with a weak D call TRBD1 (6 bases). The length of the CDR3 is 15 residues. Germline V gene sequence: CDR1 SGHRS, CDR2 YFSETQ.

Worth noting for this clonotype: At one end the junction does not follow the germline gene, possibly because of a read error. V usage is TRBV5-4 and J usage is TRBJ1-6; possible D gene TRBD1, 6 bases. CDR1 SGHNT and CDR2 YYREEE come from the germline V gene (reference sequence). CDR3 size: 17 residues. Here the CDR3 reads CASSLVGTRSYISPLHF. CDR3 nucleotides: TGTGCCAGCAGCTTGGTGGGGACAAGGTCCTATATTTCACCCCTCCACTTT.

This clonotype was observed a handful of times. V and J are TRBV6-1 and TRBJ1-1; tentatively, D is TRBD1 (6 bases). CDR1 is MNHNS, CDR2 SASEGT, per germline. V lost 9 bases and J 11 bases, leaving 22 bases between the germline ends. The CDR3 totals 13 residues. The CDR3 region has the DNA TGTGCCAGTCTCCGGGGGGCAGCGGCTGGCGCTTTCTTT. Translated, it gives CASLRGAAAGAFF.

There are a few counts of this clonotype. A clone one base away is much larger, so this may be a read error. The rearrangement uses TRBV11-3 and TRBJ1-5; D uncertain. The germline CDR1 and CDR2 sequences are SGHNT and YENEEA. V gave up 2 bases and J gave up 7 bases, with 9 bases separating them. This CDR3 is built from 13 residues. The CDR3 loop reads CASSLTQSQPQHF. The CDR3 DNA reads TGTGCCAGCAGCTTAACTCAATCGCAGCCCCAGCATTTT.

This chain connects TRBV29-1 to TRBJ1-2; D not resolved. With 3 bases removed from V and 2 bases from J, the gap between germline ends came to 10 bases. There are 13 residues in the CDR3. Per the germline V gene, CDR1 is SQVTM and CDR2 is ANQGSEA. CDR3 DNA: TGCAGCGTTGAGGCAGCGGAGAACTATGGCTACACCTTC. It translates to CSVEAAENYGYTF.

This clonotype has just one count. This may be a read error: a much more frequent sequence differs by one nucleotide. V is TRBV20-1 and J is TRBJ2-3, with D possibly TRBD2 on 6 matching bases. V lost 6 bases and J 4 bases, leaving 17 bases between the germline ends. The length of the CDR3 is 14 residues. Germline assignment: CDR1 DFQATT and CDR2 SNEGSKA (reference sequence). The CDR3 sequence: CSARLVGGPDTQYF. In DNA form, the CDR3 reads TGCAGTGCACGACTAGTGGGGGGACCAGATACGCAGTATTTT.